This T cell receptor (beta chain) was observed in a study of T cells in tuberculosis. Study as a whole: A South African cohort included IGRA-negative adolescents, latently infected IGRA-positive adolescents and adults with active tuberculosis.

Described time point: new active TB diagnosis, blood taken before or within 7 days of starting treatment. Patients were newly diagnosed, HIV-seronegative, and aged 18 or older. Profiled with immunoSEQ multiplex PCR; TCRdb holds only in-frame clones, not every one. This table holds 30,000 to 40,000 clones, 90% to 95% found once. Unmatched junction bases numbered 4, after V lost 0 bases and J lost 5 bases. The CDR3 is 14 residues long. Germline loops: CDR1 SGHDT, CDR2 YYEEEE. This clone was seen only a few times. The antigen is undetermined. Study outcomes and limitations: The TCR-beta difference was not significant; alpha differences partly reflected length.

The chain uses TRBV5-6 and TRBJ1-2; 7 positions match TRBD1. The source of this sequence is an adult with tuberculosis. Sample: PBMCs, taken at tuberculosis diagnosis. CDR3 in DNA: TGTGCCAGCAGCTTGGGGGGACAGTTATATGGCTACACCTTC. Amino acid sequence: CASSLGGQLYGYTF.